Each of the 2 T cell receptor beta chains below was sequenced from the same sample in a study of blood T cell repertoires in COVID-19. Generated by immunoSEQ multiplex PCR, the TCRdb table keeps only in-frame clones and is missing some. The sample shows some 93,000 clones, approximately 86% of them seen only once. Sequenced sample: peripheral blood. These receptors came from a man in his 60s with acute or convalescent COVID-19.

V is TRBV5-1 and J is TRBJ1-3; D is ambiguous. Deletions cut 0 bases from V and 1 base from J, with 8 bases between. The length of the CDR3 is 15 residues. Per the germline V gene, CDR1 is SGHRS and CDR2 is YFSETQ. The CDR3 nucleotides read TGCGCCAGCAGCTTGGGGTCGGAGTCTGGAAACACCATATATTTT. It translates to CASSLGSESGNTIYF.

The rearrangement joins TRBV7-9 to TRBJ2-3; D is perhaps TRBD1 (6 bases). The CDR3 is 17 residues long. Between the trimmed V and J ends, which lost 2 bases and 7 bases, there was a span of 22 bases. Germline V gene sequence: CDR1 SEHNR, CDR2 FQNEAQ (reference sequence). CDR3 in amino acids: CASSLMGQLPVGNTQYF. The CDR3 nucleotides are TGTGCCAGCAGCTTAATGGGACAACTCCCGGTCGGAAATACGCAGTATTTT. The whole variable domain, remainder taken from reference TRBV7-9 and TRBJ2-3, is DTGVSQNPRHKITKRGQNVTFRCDPISEHNRLYWYRQTLGQGPEFLTYFQNEAQLEKSRLLSDRFSAERPKGSFSTLEIQRTEQGDSAMYLCASSLMGQLPVGNTQYFGPGTRLTVL.